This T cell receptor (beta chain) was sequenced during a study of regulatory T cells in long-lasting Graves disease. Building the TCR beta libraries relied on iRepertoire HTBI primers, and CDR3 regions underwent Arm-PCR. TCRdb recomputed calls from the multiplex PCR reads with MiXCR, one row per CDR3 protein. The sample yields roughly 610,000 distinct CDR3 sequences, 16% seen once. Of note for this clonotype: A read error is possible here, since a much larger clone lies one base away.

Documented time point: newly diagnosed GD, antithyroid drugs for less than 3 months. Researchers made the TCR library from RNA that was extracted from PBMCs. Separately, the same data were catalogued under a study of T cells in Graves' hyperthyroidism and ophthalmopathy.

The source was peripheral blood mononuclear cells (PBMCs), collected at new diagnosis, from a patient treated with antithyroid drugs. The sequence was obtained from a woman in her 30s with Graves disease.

The chain's CDR3 is CASREHTGELLF. CDR3 in DNA: TGTGCCAGCAGAGAGCACACCGGGGAGCTGCTTTTT. The chain carries TRBV6-1 and TRBJ2-2, with D possibly matching TRBD2 (5 bases). The CDR3 consists of 12 residues. Germline assignment: CDR1 MNHNS and CDR2 SASEGT.